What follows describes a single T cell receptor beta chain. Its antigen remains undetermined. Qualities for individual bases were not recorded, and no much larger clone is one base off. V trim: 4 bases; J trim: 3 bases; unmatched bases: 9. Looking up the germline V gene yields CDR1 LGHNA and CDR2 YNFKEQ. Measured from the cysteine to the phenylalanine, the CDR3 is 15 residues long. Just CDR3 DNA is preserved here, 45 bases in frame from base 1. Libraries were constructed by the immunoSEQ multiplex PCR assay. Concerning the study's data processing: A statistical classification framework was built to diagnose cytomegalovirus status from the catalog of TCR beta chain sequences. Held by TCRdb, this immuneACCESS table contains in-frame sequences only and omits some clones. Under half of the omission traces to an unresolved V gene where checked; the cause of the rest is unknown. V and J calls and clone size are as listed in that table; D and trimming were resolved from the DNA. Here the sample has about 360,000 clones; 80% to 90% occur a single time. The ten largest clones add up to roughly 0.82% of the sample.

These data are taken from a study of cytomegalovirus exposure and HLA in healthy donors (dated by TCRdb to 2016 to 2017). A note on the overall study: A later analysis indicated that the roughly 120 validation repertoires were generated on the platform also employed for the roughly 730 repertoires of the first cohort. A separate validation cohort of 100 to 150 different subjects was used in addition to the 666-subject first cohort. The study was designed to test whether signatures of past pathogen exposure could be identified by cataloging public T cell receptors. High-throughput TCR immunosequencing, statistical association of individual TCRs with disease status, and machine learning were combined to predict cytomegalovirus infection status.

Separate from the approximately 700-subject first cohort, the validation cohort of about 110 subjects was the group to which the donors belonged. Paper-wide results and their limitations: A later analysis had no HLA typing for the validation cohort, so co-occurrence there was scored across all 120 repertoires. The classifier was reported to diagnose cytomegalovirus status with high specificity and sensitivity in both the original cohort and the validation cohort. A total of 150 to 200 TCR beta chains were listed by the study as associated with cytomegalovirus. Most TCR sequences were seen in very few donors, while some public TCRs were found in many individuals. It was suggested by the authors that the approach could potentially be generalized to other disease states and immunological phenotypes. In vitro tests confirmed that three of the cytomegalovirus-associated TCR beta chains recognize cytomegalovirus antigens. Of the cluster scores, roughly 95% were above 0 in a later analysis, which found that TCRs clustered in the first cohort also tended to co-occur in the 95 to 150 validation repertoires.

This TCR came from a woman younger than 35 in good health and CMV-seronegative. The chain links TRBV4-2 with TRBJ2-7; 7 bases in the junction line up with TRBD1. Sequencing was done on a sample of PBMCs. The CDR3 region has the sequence CASSLTGTELYEQYF. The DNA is TGTGCCAGCAGCCTCACCGGGACAGAGCTCTACGAGCAGTACTTC.